A single sample gave rise to the 17 T cell receptor beta chains below, sequenced in a study of blood T cell repertoires in COVID-19. This table comes from immunoSEQ multiplex PCR, and its TCRdb copy is limited to in-frame clones, with some not included. The data show around 130,000 clones, 84% seen once. Sequenced: peripheral blood. The source of these receptors is a woman in her twenties or thirties who had recovered from COVID-19.

This chain links TRBV2 with TRBJ1-2; D gene uncertain. Germline V lookup: CDR1 SNHLY, CDR2 FYNNEI. Trimming removed 1 base at V and 0 bases at J, with 9 bases between. The CDR3 is made up of 15 amino acids. The chain's CDR3 is CASSEEGGSNYGYTF. The CDR3 nucleotides read TGTGCCAGCAGTGAAGAGGGCGGGTCTAACTATGGCTACACCTTC.

As concerns this clone: The junction departs from germline at one end; a sequencing error may be responsible. The J gene is TRBJ1-2, the V gene TRBV20-1; TRBD1 might be the D (6 bases). Germline assignment: CDR1 DFQATT and CDR2 SNEGSKA (reference sequence). The CDR3 spans 11 residues. The CDR3 here is CSASHNRDTCF. The CDR3 nucleotides are TGCAGTGCTAGCCACAACCGGGACACATGCTTC.

The chain couples TRBV10-1 to TRBJ2-1; D not resolved. There are 11 residues in the CDR3. Trimming pared 7 bases from V and 8 bases from J, leaving 9 bases between. Germline lookup yields CDR1 WNHNN and CDR2 SYGVQD (reference sequence). The CDR3 coding sequence is TGCGCCAGCATACCGGGTGATGAGCAGTTCTTC. This encodes CASIPGDEQFF.

The chain has TRBV7-9 and TRBJ1-1, with 7 positions matching TRBD1. The CDR3 covers 16 residues. Unmatched junction bases numbered 9, after V lost 5 bases and J lost 0 bases. Germline CDR1 SEHNR, CDR2 FQNEAQ (reference sequence). The CDR3 coding sequence is TGTGCCAGCAGCATCATGGGTGACAGGGTGAACACTGAAGCTTTCTTT. Its translation: CASSIMGDRVNTEAFF.

The J gene is TRBJ1-2, the V gene TRBV18; 7 bases agree with TRBD1. Germline CDR1 is KGHSH and CDR2 is LQKENI. J was trimmed by 6 bases and V by 0 bases; bases with no gene match: 7. CDR3 length: 15 amino acids. CDR3 nucleotide sequence: TGTGCCAGCTCACCACCCAAGACAGGGAAAGATGGCTACACCTTC. Amino acid sequence: CASSPPKTGKDGYTF.

This sequence joins TRBV30 and TRBJ1-5; D uncertain. The V end lost 3 bases, the J end lost 2 bases, and 14 bases lay between the germline ends. Germline V gene lookup returns CDR1 GTSNPN and CDR2 SVGIG (reference sequence). This CDR3 has 15 residues. CDR3 amino acids: CAWSLRTGGNQPQHF. CDR3 in DNA: TGTGCCTGGAGCCTCCGGACTGGGGGCAATCAGCCCCAGCATTTT.

The chain carries TRBV4-1 and TRBJ2-1; D possibly corresponds to TRBD1 (5 bases). The CDR3 contains 13 residues. The V end was cut by 1 base, the J end by 7 bases, with 8 bases between. Per germline, CDR1 MGHRA and CDR2 YSYEKL. The CDR3 spells CASSQGQGNEQFF. The CDR3 coding sequence is TGCGCCAGCAGCCAAGGTCAGGGTAATGAGCAGTTCTTC.

This chain links TRBV15 with TRBJ1-2; D is unclear. CDR3 length: 13 residues. The germline V and J ends were trimmed by 1 base and 5 bases, with 8 bases remaining between them. Germline CDR1 is LNHNV and CDR2 is YYDKDF (reference sequence). The CDR3 DNA is TGTGCCACCAGCAGAGGGGAGAAATATGGCTACACCTTC. Residues: CATSRGEKYGYTF.

The rearrangement joins TRBV3-1 (or the pseudogene TRBV3-2) to TRBJ2-5; 8 bases line up with TRBD2. The CDR3 is 16 amino acids. J lost 5 bases, V lost 4 bases, and 12 bases had no gene match. The germline gives CDR1 LGHDT, CDR2 YNNKEL (reference sequence). The CDR3 DNA follows: TGTGCCAGCAGCCTCTACTCAGCGGGGGACTGGGAGACCCAGTACTTC. Its translation: CASSLYSAGDWETQYF.

As DNA, the CDR3 is TGTGCCAGCACGGCGCGGGAGGGCCAAGAGCAGTTCTTC. Translated, it gives CASTAREGQEQFF. This chain connects TRBV2 to TRBJ2-1; 9 bases line up with TRBD2. This CDR3 has 13 residues. Trimming removed 7 bases from V and 10 bases from J; junction bases left unmatched: 8. Germline loops: CDR1 SNHLY, CDR2 FYNNEI.

The chain has TRBV19 and TRBJ1-2; 8 nucleotides agree with TRBD1. J was trimmed by 5 bases and V by 1 base; bases with no gene match: 9. Germline CDR1 is LNHDA and CDR2 is SQIVND (reference sequence). The CDR3 spans 16 residues. Here the CDR3 reads CASSIARPGTGYGYTF. CDR3 in DNA: TGTGCCAGTAGTATAGCACGTCCCGGGACAGGTTATGGCTACACCTTC. Looking up the rest from reference TRBV19 and TRBJ1-2 gives the full variable domain: DGGITQSPKYLFRKEGQNVTLSCEQNLNHDAMYWYRQDPGQGLRLIYYSQIVNDFQKGDIAEGYSVSREKKESFPLTVTSAQKNPTAFYLCASSIARPGTGYGYTFGSGTRLTVV.

The V call is TRBV6-1, the J call TRBJ1-4; D gene uncertain. This CDR3 has 16 residues. CDR1 and CDR2 (germline): MNHNS, SASEGT. Trimming shortened V by 4 bases and J by 3 bases, and 15 bases separated the two germline ends. Written as DNA, the CDR3 is TGTGCCAGCAGTGGTACGCCAGGTGCCCCTAATGAAAAACTGTTTTTT. Translated: CASSGTPGAPNEKLFF.

The V and J genes are TRBV9 and TRBJ2-1; 7 nucleotides match TRBD1. The J segment lost 4 bases and the V segment lost 0 bases, leaving 1 base of the junction unmatched. The CDR3 length is 14 residues. The germline CDR1 and CDR2 sequences are SGDLS and YYNGEE. The CDR3 is CASSVEGQYNEQFF. CDR3 sequence (DNA): TGTGCCAGCAGCGTAGAGGGACAGTACAATGAGCAGTTCTTC.

CDR3 nucleotides: TGCGCCAGCATGGGACAGGGGACGAACACTGAAGCTTTCTTT. Protein: CASMGQGTNTEAFF. The chain employs TRBV23-1 and TRBJ1-1; 10 bases line up with TRBD1. TRBV23-1 is recorded as an ORF, its role being uncertain. The CDR3 spans 14 residues. Trimming cost V 7 bases and J 1 base; bases outside gene matches: 3.

V usage is TRBV7-3 and J usage is TRBJ1-1, with D possibly being TRBD1 (6 bases). The CDR3 extends over 13 amino acids. Trimming stripped 5 bases from V and 5 bases from J, with 12 bases between. Germline assignment: CDR1 SGHTA and CDR2 FQGTGA. The CDR3 DNA is TGTGCCAGCAGCGCAACAGGGATGACTGAAGCTTTCTTT. This sequence encodes CASSATGMTEAFF.

The CDR3 sequence is CASSTRTSGRADNEQFF. The CDR3, as DNA: TGTGCCAGCAGCACTCGGACTAGCGGGAGGGCCGACAATGAGCAGTTCTTC. This rearrangement joins TRBV11-2 to TRBJ2-1, with TRBD2 identical over 15 bases. Germline-derived CDR1 and CDR2 are SGHAT and FQNNGV. Germline trimming cut 5 bases from V and 5 bases from J; bases unmatched to any gene: 7. CDR3 size: 17 residues. The full variable domain, completed using reference TRBV11-2 and TRBJ2-1, is EAGVAQSPRYKIIEKRQSVAFWCNPISGHATLYWYQQILGQGPKLLIQFQNNGVVDDSQLPKDRFSAERLKGVDSTLKIQPAKLEDSAVYLCASSTRTSGRADNEQFFGPGTRLTVL.

A word on this clone: The same CDR3 arises from other DNA sequences in this sample as well. This chain joins TRBV9 and TRBJ1-1, with D possibly being TRBD1 (5 bases). V shed 0 bases and J shed 3 bases, with 6 bases lying between them. The CDR3 length is 13 residues. Germline V gene sequence: CDR1 SGDLS, CDR2 YYNGEE. The CDR3, as DNA: TGTGCCAGCAGCGTAGGGGGGGACACTGAAGCTTTCTTT. This gives the protein CASSVGGDTEAFF.